This entry features one T cell receptor beta chain sequence. Its matching antigen is unknown. Measured with immunoSEQ multiplex PCR; TCRdb has only the in-frame clones, and not every one. Of 15,000 to 20,000 clones in the sample, 70% to 80% are singletons; the top ten hold more than 6.5%. The entry originates in a study of pediatric ulcerative colitis. Points from the study as a whole: No controls had the two rectal clonotypes shared by ulcerative colitis patients. Compared with controls, ulcerative colitis showed greater blood-rectum clone sharing.

V dropped 2 bases and J dropped 8 bases, with 34 bases sitting between them. Per germline, CDR1 PRHDT and CDR2 FYEKMQ (reference sequence). The CDR3 consists of 21 residues. During colonoscopy, one to two rectal pinch biopsies were collected. The receptor was derived from a boy younger than 18 who was a control in a study of pediatric ulcerative colitis. The chain couples TRBV13 to TRBJ2-1; TRBD1 might be the D (6 bases). Source material: gut tissue. CDR3 region: CASSLRFGWTTRDKGTYEQFF. The CDR3 nucleotides are TGTGCCAGCAGCTTAAGGTTTGGTTGGACAACCCGAGACAAGGGGACATATGAGCAGTTCTTC.